A single sample gave rise to the 2 T cell receptor beta chains below, sequenced in a study of blood T cell repertoires in COVID-19 (dated by TCRdb to the early 2020s). The library was made by the immunoSEQ multiplex PCR assay. The source is immuneACCESS, and TCRdb retained only in-frame sequences with V and J called. Part of the clones is not carried over; for the studies checked, unresolved V genes explain less than half of this, and the remainder is unexplained. In all, the sample holds 250,000 or so clones, and approximately 90% of those were seen once. The top ten clonotypes cover approximately 4% of the sample. What was sequenced was PBMCs or T cells enriched from blood (not recorded which). The receptors were sampled from a woman in her twenties or thirties with acute COVID-19.

CDR3 loop: CASSSGQGVNTEAFF. CDR3 sequence (DNA): TGTGCCAGCAGCTCGGGACAGGGGGTGAACACTGAAGCTTTCTTT. The rearrangement uses TRBV7-9 and TRBJ1-1; 11 bases match TRBD1. V lost 4 bases to trimming and J lost 0 bases; unmatched junction nucleotides: 1. Germline V gene sequence: CDR1 SEHNR, CDR2 FQNEAQ (reference sequence). This CDR3 is built from 15 residues.

The chain carries TRBV5-1 and TRBJ2-1; 9 nucleotides agree with TRBD1. The CDR3 runs to 15 residues. Germline values: CDR1 SGHRS, CDR2 YFSETQ. V lost 4 bases to trimming and J lost 8 bases; unmatched junction nucleotides: 10. The CDR3 nucleotides read TGCGCCAGCAGCGCCGGGACAGGGATATTCGATGAGCAGTTCTTC. This encodes CASSAGTGIFDEQFF.